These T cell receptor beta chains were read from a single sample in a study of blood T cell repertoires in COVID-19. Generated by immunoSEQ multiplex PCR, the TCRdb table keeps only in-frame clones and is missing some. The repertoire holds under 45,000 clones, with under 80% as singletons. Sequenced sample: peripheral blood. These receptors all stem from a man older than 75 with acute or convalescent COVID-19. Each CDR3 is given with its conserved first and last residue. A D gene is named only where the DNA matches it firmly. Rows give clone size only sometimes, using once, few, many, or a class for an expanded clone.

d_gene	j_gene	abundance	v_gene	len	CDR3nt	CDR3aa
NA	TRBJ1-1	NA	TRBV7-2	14	TGTGCCAGCAGCCCGGGGATGGCGAACACTGAAGCTTTCTTT	CASSPGMANTEAFF
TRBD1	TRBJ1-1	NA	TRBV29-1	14	TGCAGCGTTGCTCGGGACAGGGTTTGGGAAGAAGCTTTCTTT	CSVARDRVWEEAFF
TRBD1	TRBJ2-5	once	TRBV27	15	TGTGCCAGCAGTTCCGGGACAGGGGGTGTTGAGACCCAGTACTTC	CASSSGTGGVETQYF
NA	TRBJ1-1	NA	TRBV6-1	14	TGTGCCAGCAGTGATTCCGTATGGGGAGCTGAAGCTTTCTTT	CASSDSVWGAEAFF
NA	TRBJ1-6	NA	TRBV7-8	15	TGTGCCAGCAGCTCCTGGACATCCGTGAATTCACCCCTCCACTTT	CASSSWTSVNSPLHF
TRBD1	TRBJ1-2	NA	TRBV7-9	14	TGTGCCAGCAGCACGGGACAGGGGGGCTATGGCTACACCTTC	CASSTGQGGYGYTF
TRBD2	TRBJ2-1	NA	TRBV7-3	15	TGTGCCAGCAGCCTAGCGGGAGCGGGCTACAATGAGCAGTTCTTC	CASSLAGAGYNEQFF
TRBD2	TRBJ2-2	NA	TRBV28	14	TGTGCCACCCGGGGCGGGAGCAACACCGGGGAGCTGTTTTTT	CATRGGSNTGELFF
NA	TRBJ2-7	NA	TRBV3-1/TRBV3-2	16	TGTGCCAGCAGCCCCAGGGGACTAACTCGAACCTACGAGCAGTACTTC	CASSPRGLTRTYEQYF
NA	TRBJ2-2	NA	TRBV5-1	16	TGCGCCAGCAGCTTTTTCCCGGGGGCGAACACCGGGGAGCTGTTTTTT	CASSFFPGANTGELFF
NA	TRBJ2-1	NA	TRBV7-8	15	TGTGCCAGCAGCGTCCGGGACAACCTGGGTAATGAGCAGTTCTTC	CASSVRDNLGNEQFF
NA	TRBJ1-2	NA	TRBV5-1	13	TGCGCCAGCAGTAGACGGGAATCCTATGGCTACACCTTC	CASSRRESYGYTF
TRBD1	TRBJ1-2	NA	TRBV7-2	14	TGTGCCAGCAGCTCCCGACAGGGGGTAGGGGGCTACACCTTC	CASSSRQGVGGYTF
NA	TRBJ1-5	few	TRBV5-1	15	TGCGCCAGCAGCTTGGGACAGACGGAGGGTCAGCCCCAGCATTTT	CASSLGQTEGQPQHF
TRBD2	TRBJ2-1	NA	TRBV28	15	TGTGCCAGCAGTTTGGGGGGAGGGCCCTTCCATGAGCAGTTCTTC	CASSLGGGPFHEQFF
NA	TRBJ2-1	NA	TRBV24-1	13	TGTGCCACCACGGGGAGCTCCTACAATGAGCAGTTCTTC	CATTGSSYNEQFF
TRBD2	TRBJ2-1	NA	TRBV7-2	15	TGTGCCAGCAGCTTAAGTAGCGGGAGGGCCCATGAGCAGTTCTTC	CASSLSSGRAHEQFF
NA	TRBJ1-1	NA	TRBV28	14	TGTGCCAGCATGGGGCCGCCCATGAACACTGAAGCTTTCTTT	CASMGPPMNTEAFF
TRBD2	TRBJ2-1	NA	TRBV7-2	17	TGTGCCAGCAGCTTAAGGGGGGGGACTAGCGGCCCTCGGGAGCAGTTCTTC	CASSLRGGTSGPREQFF
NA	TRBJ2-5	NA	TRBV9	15	TGTGCCAGCAGCGTAGGCAGGGAGGTGCAAGAGACCCAGTACTTC	CASSVGREVQETQYF
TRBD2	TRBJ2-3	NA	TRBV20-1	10	TGCAGTAGCGGGATAGATACGCAGTATTTT	CSSGIDTQYF
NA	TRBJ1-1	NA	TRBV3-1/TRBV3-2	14	TGTGCCAGCAGCCAAGAACCGGGGAACACTGAAGCTTTCTTT	CASSQEPGNTEAFF
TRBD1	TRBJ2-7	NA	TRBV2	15	TGTGCCAGCAGTGATCCCGGGACAGGGCCCATCGAGCAGTACTTC	CASSDPGTGPIEQYF
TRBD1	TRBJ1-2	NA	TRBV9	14	TGTGCCAGCAGCAAAGGGACAGGAGAATATGGCTACACCTTC	CASSKGTGEYGYTF
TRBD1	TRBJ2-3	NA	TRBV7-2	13	TGTGCCAGCAGCTTAGGAGGGGGCTCGGGGCAGTATTTT	CASSLGGGSGQYF
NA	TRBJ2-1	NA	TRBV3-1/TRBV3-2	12	TGTGCCAGCATCGCCCCGGGTGGTGAGCAGTTCTTC	CASIAPGGEQFF
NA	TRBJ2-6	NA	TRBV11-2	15	TGTGCCAGCAGCTCGGACAGCTCAGGGGCCAACGTCCTGACTTTC	CASSSDSSGANVLTF
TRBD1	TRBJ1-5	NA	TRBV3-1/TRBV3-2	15	TGTGCCAGCAGCCCGGGACAGGGTTCAAATCAGCCCCAGCATTTT	CASSPGQGSNQPQHF